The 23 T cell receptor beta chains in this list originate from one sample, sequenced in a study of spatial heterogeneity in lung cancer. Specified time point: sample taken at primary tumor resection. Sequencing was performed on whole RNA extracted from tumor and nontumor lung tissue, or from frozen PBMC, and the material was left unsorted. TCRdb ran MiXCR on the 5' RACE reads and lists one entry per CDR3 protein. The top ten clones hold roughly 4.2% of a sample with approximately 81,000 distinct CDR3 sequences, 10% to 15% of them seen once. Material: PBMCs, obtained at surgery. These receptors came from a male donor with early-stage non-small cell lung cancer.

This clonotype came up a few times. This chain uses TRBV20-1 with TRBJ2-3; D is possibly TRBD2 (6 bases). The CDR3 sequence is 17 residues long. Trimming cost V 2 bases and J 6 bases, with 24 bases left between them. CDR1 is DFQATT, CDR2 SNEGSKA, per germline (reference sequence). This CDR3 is CSARRWGEVPPQDTQYF. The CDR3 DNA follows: TGCAGTGCTAGAAGATGGGGGGAAGTCCCTCCTCAGGATACGCAGTATTTT.

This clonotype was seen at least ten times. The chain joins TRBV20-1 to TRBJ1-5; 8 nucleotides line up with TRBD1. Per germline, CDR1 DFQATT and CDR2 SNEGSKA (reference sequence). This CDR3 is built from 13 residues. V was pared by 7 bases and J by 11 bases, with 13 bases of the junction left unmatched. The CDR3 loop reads CSVSDRAMGTQHF. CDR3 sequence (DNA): TGCAGTGTTTCGGACAGGGCCATGGGGACCCAGCATTTT.

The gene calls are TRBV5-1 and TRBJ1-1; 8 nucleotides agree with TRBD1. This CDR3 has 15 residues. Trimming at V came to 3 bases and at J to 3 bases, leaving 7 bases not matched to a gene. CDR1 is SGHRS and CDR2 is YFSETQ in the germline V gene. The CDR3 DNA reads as TGCGCCAGCAGCTCAGGACAGGGATGGGACACTGAAGCTTTCTTT. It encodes CASSSGQGWDTEAFF.

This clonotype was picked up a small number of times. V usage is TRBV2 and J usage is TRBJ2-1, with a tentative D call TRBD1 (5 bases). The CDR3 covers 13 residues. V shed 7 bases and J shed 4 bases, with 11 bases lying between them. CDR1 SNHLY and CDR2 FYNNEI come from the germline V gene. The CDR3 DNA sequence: TGTGCCAGCAAACCGACAGATTACAATGAGCAGTTCTTC. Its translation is CASKPTDYNEQFF. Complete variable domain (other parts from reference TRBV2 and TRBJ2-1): EPEVTQTPSHQVTQMGQEVILRCVPISNHLYFYWYRQILGQKVEFLVSFYNNEISEKSEIFDDQFSVERPDGSNFTLKIRSTKLEDSAMYFCASKPTDYNEQFFGPGTRLTVL.

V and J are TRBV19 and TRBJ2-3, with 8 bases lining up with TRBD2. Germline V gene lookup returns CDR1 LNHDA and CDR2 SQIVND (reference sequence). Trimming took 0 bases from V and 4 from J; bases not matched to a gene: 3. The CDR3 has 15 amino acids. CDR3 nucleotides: TGTGCCAGTAGTATAGATGGTAGCGGGGCAGATACGCAGTATTTT. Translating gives CASSIDGSGADTQYF.

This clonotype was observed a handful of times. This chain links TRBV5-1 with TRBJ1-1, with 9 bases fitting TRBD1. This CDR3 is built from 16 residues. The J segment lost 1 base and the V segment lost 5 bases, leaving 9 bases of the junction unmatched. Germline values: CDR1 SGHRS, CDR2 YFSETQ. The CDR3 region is CASSSGDRDSNTEAFF. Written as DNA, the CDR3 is TGCGCCAGCAGTTCAGGGGACAGGGACTCGAACACTGAAGCTTTCTTT. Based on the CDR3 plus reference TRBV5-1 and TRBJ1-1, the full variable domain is KAGVTQTPRYLIKTRGQQVTLSCSPISGHRSVSWYQQTPGQGLQFLFEYFSETQRNKGNFPGRFSGRQFSNSRSEMNVSTLELGDSALYLCASSSGDRDSNTEAFFGQGTRLTVV.

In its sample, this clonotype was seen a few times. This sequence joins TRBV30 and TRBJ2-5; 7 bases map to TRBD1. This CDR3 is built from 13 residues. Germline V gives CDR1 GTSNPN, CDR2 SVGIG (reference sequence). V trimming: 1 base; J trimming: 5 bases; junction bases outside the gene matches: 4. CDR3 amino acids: CAWSGQGLETQYF. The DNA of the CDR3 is TGTGCCTGGAGTGGACAGGGTTTGGAGACCCAGTACTTC.

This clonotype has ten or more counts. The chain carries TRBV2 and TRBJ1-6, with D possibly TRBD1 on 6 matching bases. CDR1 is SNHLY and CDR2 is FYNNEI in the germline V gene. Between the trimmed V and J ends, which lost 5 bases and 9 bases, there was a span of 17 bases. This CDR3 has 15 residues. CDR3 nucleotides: TGTGCCAGCAGTCCCGGACAGTCGGAGCGTTCACCCCTCCACTTT. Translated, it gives CASSPGQSERSPLHF.

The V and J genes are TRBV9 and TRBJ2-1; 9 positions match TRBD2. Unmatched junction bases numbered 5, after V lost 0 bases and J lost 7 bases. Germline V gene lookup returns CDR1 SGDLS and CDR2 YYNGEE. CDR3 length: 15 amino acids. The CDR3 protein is CASSVVSGGENEQFF. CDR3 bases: TGTGCCAGCAGCGTAGTTAGCGGGGGAGAAAATGAGCAGTTCTTC.

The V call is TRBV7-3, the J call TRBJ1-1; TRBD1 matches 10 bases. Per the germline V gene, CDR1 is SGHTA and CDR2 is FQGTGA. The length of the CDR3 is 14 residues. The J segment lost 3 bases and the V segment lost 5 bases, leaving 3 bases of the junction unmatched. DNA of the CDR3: TGTGCCAGCAGCGATGGGACAGGGGACACTGAAGCTTTCTTT. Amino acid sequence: CASSDGTGDTEAFF.

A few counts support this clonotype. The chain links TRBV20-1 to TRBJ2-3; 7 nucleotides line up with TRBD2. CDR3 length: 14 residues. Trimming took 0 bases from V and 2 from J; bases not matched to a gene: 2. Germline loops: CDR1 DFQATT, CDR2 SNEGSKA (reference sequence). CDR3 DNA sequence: TGCAGTGCTAGAGAGAGGGACTACACAGATACGCAGTATTTT. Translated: CSARERDYTDTQYF.

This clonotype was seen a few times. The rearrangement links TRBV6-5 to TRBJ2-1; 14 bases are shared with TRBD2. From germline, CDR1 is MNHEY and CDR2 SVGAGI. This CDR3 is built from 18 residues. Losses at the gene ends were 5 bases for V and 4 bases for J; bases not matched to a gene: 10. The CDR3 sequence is CASSPWTSGGPLYNEQFF. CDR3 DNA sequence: TGTGCCAGCAGTCCCTGGACTAGCGGGGGGCCACTATACAATGAGCAGTTCTTC.

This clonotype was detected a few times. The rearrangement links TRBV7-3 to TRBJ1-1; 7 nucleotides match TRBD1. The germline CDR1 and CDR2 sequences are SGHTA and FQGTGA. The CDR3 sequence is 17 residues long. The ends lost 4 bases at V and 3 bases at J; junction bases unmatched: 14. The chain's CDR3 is CASSSLPIQGRDTEAFF. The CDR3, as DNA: TGTGCCAGCAGCTCATTACCCATACAGGGGAGGGACACTGAAGCTTTCTTT.

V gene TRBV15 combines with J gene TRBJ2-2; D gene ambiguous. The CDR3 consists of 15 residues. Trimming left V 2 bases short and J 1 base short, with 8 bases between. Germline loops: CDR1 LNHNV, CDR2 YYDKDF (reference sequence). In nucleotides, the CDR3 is TGTGCCACCAGCAGATGGATCAAGAACACCGGGGAGCTGTTTTTT. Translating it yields CATSRWIKNTGELFF.

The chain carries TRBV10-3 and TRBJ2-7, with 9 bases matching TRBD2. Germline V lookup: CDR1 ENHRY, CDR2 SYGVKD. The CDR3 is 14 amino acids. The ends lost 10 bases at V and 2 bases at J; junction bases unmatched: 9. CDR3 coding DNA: TGTGCCACCTGGGCGGGAGGGCGAACCTACGAGCAGTACTTC. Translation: CATWAGGRTYEQYF.

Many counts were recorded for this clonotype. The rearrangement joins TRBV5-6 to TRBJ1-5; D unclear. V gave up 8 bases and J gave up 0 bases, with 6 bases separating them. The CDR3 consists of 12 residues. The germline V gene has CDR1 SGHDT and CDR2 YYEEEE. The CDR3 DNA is TGTGCCAGTTCCGTTAGCAATCAGCCCCAGCATTTT. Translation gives CASSVSNQPQHF.

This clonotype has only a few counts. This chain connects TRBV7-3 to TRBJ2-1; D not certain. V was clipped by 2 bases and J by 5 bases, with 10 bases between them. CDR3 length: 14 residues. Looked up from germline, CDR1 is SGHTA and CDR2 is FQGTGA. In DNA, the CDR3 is TGTGCCAGCAGCTTACATGTCGGAGACAATGAGCAGTTCTTC. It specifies CASSLHVGDNEQFF.

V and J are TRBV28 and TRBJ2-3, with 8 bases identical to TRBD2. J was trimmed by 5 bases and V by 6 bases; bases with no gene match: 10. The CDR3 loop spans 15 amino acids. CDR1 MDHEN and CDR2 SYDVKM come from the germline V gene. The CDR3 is CASSPLRSGGDTQYF. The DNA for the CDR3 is TGTGCCAGCAGCCCCCTAAGGAGCGGGGGAGATACGCAGTATTTT.

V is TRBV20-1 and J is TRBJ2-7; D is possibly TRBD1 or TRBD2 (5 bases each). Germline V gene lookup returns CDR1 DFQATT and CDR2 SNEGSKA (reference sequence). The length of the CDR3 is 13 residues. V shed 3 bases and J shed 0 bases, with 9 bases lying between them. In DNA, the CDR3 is TGCAGTGCTAGGGGGGATCCCTCCTACGAGCAGTACTTC. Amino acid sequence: CSARGDPSYEQYF.

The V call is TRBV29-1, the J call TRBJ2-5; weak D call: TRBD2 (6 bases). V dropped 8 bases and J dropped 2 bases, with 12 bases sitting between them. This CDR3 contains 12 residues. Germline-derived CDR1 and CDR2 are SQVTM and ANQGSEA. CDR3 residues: CSFREKQETQYF. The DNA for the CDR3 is TGCAGCTTTCGGGAGAAACAAGAGACCCAGTACTTC.

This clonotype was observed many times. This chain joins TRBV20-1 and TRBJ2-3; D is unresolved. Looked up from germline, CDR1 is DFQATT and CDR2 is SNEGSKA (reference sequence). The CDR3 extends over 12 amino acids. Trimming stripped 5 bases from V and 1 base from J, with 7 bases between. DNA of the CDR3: TGCAGTGCTGGATGGGGCACAGATACGCAGTATTTT. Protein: CSAGWGTDTQYF.

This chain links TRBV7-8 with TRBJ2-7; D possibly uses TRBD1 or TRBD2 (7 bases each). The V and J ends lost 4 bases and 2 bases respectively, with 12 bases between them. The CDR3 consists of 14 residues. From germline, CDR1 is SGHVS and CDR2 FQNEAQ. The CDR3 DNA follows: TGTGCCAGCAGCTCCCAGGGGGGGCCCTACGAGCAGTACTTC. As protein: CASSSQGGPYEQYF.

In nucleotides, the CDR3 is TGCGCCAGCAGCTTGAAAATCGCGTACGAGCAGTACTTC. Translated: CASSLKIAYEQYF. The chain uses TRBV5-1 and TRBJ2-7, with no clear D. Germline V lookup: CDR1 SGHRS, CDR2 YFSETQ. Trimming cost V 1 base and J 4 bases, with 9 bases left between them. This CDR3 is built from 13 residues.